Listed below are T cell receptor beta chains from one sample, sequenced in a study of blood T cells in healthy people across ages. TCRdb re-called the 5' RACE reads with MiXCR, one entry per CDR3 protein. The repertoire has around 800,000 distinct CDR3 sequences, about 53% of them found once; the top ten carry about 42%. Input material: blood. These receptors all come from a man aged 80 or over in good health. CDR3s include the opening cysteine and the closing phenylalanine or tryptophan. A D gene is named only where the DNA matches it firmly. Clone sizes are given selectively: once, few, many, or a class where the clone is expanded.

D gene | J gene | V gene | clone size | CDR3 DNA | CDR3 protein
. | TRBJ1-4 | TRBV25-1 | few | TGTGCCAGCAGTGAATCCGACTCTGAAAAACTGTTTTTT | CASSESDSEKLFF
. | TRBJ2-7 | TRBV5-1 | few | TGCGCCAGCAGACTAGACAGTGGACGCTACGAGCAGTACTTC | CASRLDSGRYEQYF
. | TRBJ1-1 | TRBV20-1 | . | TGCAGTGCAGCAACGGGGGGGGACACTGAAGCTTTCTTT | CSAATGGDTEAFF
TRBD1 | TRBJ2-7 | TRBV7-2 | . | TGTGCCAGCAGCTTCCGGGACAGGAACAATGAGCAGTACTTC | CASSFRDRNNEQYF
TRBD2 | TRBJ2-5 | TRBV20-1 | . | TGCAGTGCTAGCCTAGCGGGAAGTGAGACCCAGTACTTC | CSASLAGSETQYF
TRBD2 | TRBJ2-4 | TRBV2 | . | TGTGCCAGCAGTGAAATAGCGGGGGGGAACATTCAGTACTTC | CASSEIAGGNIQYF
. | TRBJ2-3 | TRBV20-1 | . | TGCAGTGCTAGACCCACCGAGAGATACGCGTATTTT | CSARPTERYAYF
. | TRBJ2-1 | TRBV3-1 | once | TGTGCCAGCAGCCCCGGAGTCTCCTACGAGCAGTTCTTC | CASSPGVSYEQFF
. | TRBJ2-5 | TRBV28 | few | TGTGCCAGCAGTTTATGGGCAGAGAAAGAGACCCAGTACTTC | CASSLWAEKETQYF
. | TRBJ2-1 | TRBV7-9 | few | TGTGCCAGCAGCTCTCCAGGAGGGACCTACAATGAGCAGTTCTTC | CASSSPGGTYNEQFF
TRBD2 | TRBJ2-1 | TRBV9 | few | TGTGCCAGCAGCGTCAAACTAGCGGGAGGTGAGCAGTTCTTC | CASSVKLAGGEQFF
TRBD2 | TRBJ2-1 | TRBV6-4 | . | TGTGCCAGCACCGGCCCCCACAGGGGGACTAGCGGTTACAATGAGCAGTTCTTC | CASTGPHRGTSGYNEQFF
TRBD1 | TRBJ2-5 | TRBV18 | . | TGTGCCAGCTCACCAATGGCAGGGGGATTCCAAGAGACCCAGTACTTC | CASSPMAGGFQETQYF
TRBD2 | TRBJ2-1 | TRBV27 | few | TGTGCCAGCAGTCCCAGACTAGCGGGAGGTCTCAATGAGCAGTTCTTC | CASSPRLAGGLNEQFF
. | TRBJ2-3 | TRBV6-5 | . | TGTGCCAGCAGTTACCTCGAGCCCCGAAAGAAACGAGGGGGTGATACGCAGTATTTT | CASSYLEPRKKRGGDTQYF
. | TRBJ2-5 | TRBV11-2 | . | TGTGCCAGCAGCTCGAATTCGGGTGAGCAGTACTTC | CASSSNSGEQYF
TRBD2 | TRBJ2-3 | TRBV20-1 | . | TGCAGTGCTAGCGGGAGGGCGGCAGATACGCGGTATTTT | CSASGRAADTRYF
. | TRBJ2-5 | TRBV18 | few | TGTGCCAGCCGGTCGGTCGAGACCCAGTACTTC | CASRSVETQYF
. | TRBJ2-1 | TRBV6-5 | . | TGTGCCAGCACCATCGGGGTGGAGGCCCGGGTGGATGGGCAGTTCTTC | CASTIGVEARVDGQFF
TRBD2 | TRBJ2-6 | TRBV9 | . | TGTGCCAGCAGCGTAGCTACAAAGGCGGGAGGGCCTGGGGCCAACGTCCTGACTTTC | CASSVATKAGGPGANVLTF
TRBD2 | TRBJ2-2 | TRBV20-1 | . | TGCAGTGCTAGAGCCCCCGGGACTAGCGCTGGCGGGGAGCTGTTTTTT | CSARAPGTSAGGELFF
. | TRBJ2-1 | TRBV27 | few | TGTGCCAGCAGTGGAGGGAGCGGTAGCTCCTACAATGAGCAGTTCTTC | CASSGGSGSSYNEQFF
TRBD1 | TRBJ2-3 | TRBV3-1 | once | TGTGCCAGCAGCCGTCCCGGGACAGGGGAGAGCGCGTATTTT | CASSRPGTGESAYF
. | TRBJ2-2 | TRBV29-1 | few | TGCAGCGTTGAAGTAGGGTTCGGCACCGGGGAGCTGTTTTTT | CSVEVGFGTGELFF
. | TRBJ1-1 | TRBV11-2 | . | TGTGCCAGCAGCTTCCTGGGTAGGCCGAACATGAACACTGAAGCTTTCTTT | CASSFLGRPNMNTEAFF
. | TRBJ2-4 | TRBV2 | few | TGTGCCAGCGGAACCTTAGCCAAAAACATTCAGTACTTC | CASGTLAKNIQYF
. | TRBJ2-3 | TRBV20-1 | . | TGCAGTGCTGGGGCGGGGGCGGAACGCACAGATACGCAGTATTTT | CSAGAGAERTDTQYF
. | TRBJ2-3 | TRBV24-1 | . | TGTGCCACCAGTGACCTTGCAGGGCACAGCACAGATACGCAGTATTTT | CATSDLAGHSTDTQYF
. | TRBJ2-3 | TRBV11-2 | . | TGTGCCAGCAGCTACGCCGAAGGAAGGGGGGGCACAGATACGCAGTATTTT | CASSYAEGRGGTDTQYF
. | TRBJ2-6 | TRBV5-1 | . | TGCGCCAGCAGCTTGGAGAACTCTGGGGCCAACGTCCTGACTTTC | CASSLENSGANVLTF
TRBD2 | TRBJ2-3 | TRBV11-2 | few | TGTGCCAGCCTACCCAATAGCGGGATTCCATTACACAGAGACGCGTATTTT | CASLPNSGIPLHRDAYF
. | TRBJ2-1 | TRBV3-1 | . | TGTGCCAGCAGCCGAGACAGGGAGGCCATCAATGAGCAGTTCTTC | CASSRDREAINEQFF
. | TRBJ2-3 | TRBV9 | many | TGTGCCAGCAGCGTAGCTCTATATGGAAATACGCAGTATTTT | CASSVALYGNTQYF
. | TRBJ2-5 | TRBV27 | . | TGTGCCAGCAGGAAGATGGGAGGAGAGACCCAGTACTTC | CASRKMGGETQYF
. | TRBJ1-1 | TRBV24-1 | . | TGTGCCACCAGTGACCCCCAGGCCGGGAACACTGAAGCTTTCTTT | CATSDPQAGNTEAFF
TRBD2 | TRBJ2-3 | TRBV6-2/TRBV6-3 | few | TGTGCCAGCAGAGAGACTAGCGGGAGTCATACGCAGTATTTT | CASRETSGSHTQYF
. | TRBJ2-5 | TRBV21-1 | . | TGTGCCAGCATCTTAGGACTAGCGGGCCTTGGGAAGACCCAGTACTTC | CASILGLAGLGKTQYF
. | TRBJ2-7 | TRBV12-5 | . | TGTGCTAGTGGTTCCACACTCGGCTGGGAAGGGTACGAGCAGTACTTC | CASGSTLGWEGYEQYF
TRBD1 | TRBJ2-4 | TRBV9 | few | TGTGCCAGCAGCGGAGGACAGGGGAAGTCGGGAGCCAAAAACATTCAGTACTTC | CASSGGQGKSGAKNIQYF
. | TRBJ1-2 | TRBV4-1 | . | TGCGCCAGCAGCCAACTGGGACTGGCCACAGCTGGCTACACCTTC | CASSQLGLATAGYTF
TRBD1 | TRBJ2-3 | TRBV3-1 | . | TGTGCCAGCAGTTCCAGGGACAGGGGGTCCCACAGATACGCGTATTTT | CASSSRDRGSHRYAYF
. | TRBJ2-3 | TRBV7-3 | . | TGTGCCAGCAGCCCAGGTTGGGGCGATACGCAGTATTTT | CASSPGWGDTQYF
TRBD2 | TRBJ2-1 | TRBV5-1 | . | TGCGCCAGCAGCTATACTAGCGGGACACGCAATGAGCAGTTCTTC | CASSYTSGTRNEQFF
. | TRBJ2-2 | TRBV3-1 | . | TGTGCCAGCAGCCAAGAAATGGACTCCACCGGGGAGCTGTTTTTT | CASSQEMDSTGELFF
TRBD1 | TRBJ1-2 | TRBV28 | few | TGTGCCAGCAGTTTGACAGGGAGTCCCCGGGGTGGCTACACCTTC | CASSLTGSPRGGYTF
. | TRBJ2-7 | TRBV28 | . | TGTGCCAGCAGTGGCCAAGTTTCCGGCGAGCAGTACTTC | CASSGQVSGEQYF
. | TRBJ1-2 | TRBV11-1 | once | TGTGCCAGCAGCTTAGAGCCAGGACCCGGAGGTGGCTACACCTTC | CASSLEPGPGGGYTF
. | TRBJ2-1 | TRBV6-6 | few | TGTGCCAGCAGTTACTCCAGGGGTCGTGAGCAGTTCTTC | CASSYSRGREQFF
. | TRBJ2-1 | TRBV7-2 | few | TGTGCCAGCAGCGCGGACGGCAAAGCGCAGTTCTTC | CASSADGKAQFF
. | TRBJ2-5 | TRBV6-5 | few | TGTGCCAGCAGTGACTGGGTCCAAGAGACCCAGTACTTC | CASSDWVQETQYF
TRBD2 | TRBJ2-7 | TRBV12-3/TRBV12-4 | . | TGTGCCACCGGGACTAGCGGTGTAGGCGAGCAGTACTTC | CATGTSGVGEQYF
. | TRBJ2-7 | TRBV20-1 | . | TGCAGTGCTAGAGATCAGCGGCGGGCCCCCTACGAGCAGTACTTC | CSARDQRRAPYEQYF
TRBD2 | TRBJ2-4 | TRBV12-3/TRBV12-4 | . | TGTGCCAGCAAAAGCGCGGGGAGGGGTAAAAACATTCAGTACTTC | CASKSAGRGKNIQYF
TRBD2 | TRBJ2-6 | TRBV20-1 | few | TGCAGTGCACATAGACTAGCGACCCGCTCTGGGGCCAACGTCCTGACTTTC | CSAHRLATRSGANVLTF
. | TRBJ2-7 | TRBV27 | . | TGTGCCAGCAGTGATGGGGCACGTGGCTCCTACGAGCAGTACTTC | CASSDGARGSYEQYF
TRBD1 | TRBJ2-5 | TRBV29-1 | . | TGCAGCGCATACAGGGGCGAGGAGACCCAGTACTTC | CSAYRGEETQYF
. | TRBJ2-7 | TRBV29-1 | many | TGCAGCGTTGGCCAAACCCCCTACGAGCAGTACTTC | CSVGQTPYEQYF
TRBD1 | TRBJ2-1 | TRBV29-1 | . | TGCAGTGTCGGGACAGTCAATGAGCAGTTCTTC | CSVGTVNEQFF
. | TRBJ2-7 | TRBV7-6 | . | TGTGCCAGCAGCTTTGCCGAATCCTACGAGCAGTACTTC | CASSFAESYEQYF
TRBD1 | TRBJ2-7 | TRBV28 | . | TGTGCCAGCCGAAATGAGGGACAGATCTACGAGCAGTACTTC | CASRNEGQIYEQYF